This TCR beta chain was profiled in a study of cytomegalovirus exposure and HLA in healthy donors. Of note for this clone: The antigen is undetermined.

Study-level findings and limits: A later analysis found TCR association rates differed by HLA locus, highest for DRB1 and lowest for HLA-C.

Primers: 60 Vbeta forward and 13 Jbeta reverse. Data came from immunoSEQ multiplex PCR; TCRdb stores just in-frame clones and leaves some out. This sample's table reports approximately 180,000 clones. The length of the CDR3 is 14 residues. V was pared by 6 bases and J by 6 bases, with 17 bases between. Germline V gene sequence: CDR1 SGHTA, CDR2 FQGNSA. The V call is TRBV7-2, the J call TRBJ1-1; D may be TRBD1 (6 bases). Sequences were obtained from PBMCs. The TCR was taken from a man aged 25-40 years in good health and CMV-seronegative. CDR3 protein: CASSLDRNRPEAFF. CDR3 nucleotide sequence: TGTGCCAGCAGTTTGGACAGAAATAGGCCTGAAGCTTTCTTT.